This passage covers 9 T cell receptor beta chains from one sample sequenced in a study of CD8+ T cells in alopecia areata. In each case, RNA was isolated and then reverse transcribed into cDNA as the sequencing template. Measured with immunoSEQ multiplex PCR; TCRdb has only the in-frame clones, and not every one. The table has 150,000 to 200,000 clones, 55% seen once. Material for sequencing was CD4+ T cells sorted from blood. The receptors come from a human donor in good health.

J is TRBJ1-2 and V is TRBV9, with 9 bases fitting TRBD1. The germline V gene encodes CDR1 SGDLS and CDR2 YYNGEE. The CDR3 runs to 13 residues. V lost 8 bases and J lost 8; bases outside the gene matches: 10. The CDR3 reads CASSKQGALGYTF. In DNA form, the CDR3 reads TGTGCCAGTAGCAAACAGGGGGCGTTGGGCTACACCTTC.

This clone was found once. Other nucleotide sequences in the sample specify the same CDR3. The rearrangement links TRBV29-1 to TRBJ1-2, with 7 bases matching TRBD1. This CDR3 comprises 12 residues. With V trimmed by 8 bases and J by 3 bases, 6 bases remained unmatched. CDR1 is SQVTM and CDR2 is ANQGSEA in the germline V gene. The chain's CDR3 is CSSRTGDYGYTF. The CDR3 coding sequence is TGCAGCTCAAGGACAGGCGACTATGGCTACACCTTC.

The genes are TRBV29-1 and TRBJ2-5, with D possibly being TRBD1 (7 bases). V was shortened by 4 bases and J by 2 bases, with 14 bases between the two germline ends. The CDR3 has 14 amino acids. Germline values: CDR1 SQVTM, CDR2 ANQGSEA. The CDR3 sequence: CSVVEGAIQETQYF. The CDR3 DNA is TGCAGCGTTGTGGAGGGGGCGATTCAAGAGACCCAGTACTTC.

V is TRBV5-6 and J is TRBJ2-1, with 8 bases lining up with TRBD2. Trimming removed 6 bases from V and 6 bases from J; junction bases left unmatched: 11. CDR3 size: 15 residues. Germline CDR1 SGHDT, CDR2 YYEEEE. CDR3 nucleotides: TGTGCCAGCACCCGTCGGAGACTAGCGACCAATGAGCAGTTCTTC. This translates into CASTRRRLATNEQFF.

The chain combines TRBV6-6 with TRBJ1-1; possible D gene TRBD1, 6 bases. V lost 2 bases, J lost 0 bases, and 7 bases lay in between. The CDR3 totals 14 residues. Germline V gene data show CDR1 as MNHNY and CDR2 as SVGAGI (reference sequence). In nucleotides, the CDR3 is TGTGCCAGCAGTTACCAGGGGATGAACACTGAAGCTTTCTTT. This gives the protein CASSYQGMNTEAFF.

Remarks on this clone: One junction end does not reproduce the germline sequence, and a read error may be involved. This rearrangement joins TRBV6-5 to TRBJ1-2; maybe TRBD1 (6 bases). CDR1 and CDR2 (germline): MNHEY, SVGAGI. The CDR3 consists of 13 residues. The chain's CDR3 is CASSSHIGQFSSF. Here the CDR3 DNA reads TGTGCCAGCAGTTCCCATATCGGACAGTTTTCCTCCTTC.

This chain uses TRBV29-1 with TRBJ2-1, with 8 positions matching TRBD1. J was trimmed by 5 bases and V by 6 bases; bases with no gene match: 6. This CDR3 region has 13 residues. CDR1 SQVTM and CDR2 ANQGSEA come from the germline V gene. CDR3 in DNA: TGCAGCGTGAAGGGACAGGCAGACAATGAGCAGTTCTTC. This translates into CSVKGQADNEQFF.

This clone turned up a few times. The CDR3 region is CAWSFIPDNEQFF. CDR3 DNA: TGTGCCTGGAGTTTCATCCCGGACAATGAGCAGTTCTTC. This rearrangement joins TRBV30 to TRBJ2-1; D is unclear. The CDR3 covers 13 residues. Trimming cost V 2 bases and J 5 bases, with 10 bases left between them. Germline V lookup: CDR1 GTSNPN, CDR2 SVGIG (reference sequence).

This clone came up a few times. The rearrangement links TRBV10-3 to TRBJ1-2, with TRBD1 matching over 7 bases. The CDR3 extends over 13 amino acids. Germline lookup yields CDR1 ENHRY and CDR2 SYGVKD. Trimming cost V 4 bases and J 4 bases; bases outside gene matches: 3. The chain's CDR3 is CAISVDRSYGYTF. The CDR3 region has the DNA TGTGCCATCAGTGTGGACAGGTCCTATGGCTACACCTTC.